Below, 30 T cell receptor beta chains from the same sample are listed, as sequenced in a study of cytomegalovirus exposure and HLA in healthy donors. The PCR ran on 60 Vbeta and 13 Jbeta primers. The table came from immunoSEQ multiplex PCR; TCRdb's copy has only in-frame clones and leaves some out. The sample has tens of thousands of clones; under 80% are singletons. The sample comprised PBMCs. The origin of the receptors is a woman in her 30s in good health and CMV-seronegative.

The chain employs TRBV2 and TRBJ2-3; TRBD2 is a possible D gene (7 bases). V gave up 4 bases and J gave up 5 bases, with 16 bases separating them. The CDR3 is made up of 15 amino acids. Germline assignment: CDR1 SNHLY and CDR2 FYNNEI. The CDR3 region is CASSVGGGPGDTQYF. As DNA, the CDR3 is TGTGCCAGCAGTGTTGGGGGGGGGCCGGGAGATACGCAGTATTTT. The variable domain in full, with the rest retrieved from reference TRBV2 and TRBJ2-3, is EPEVTQTPSHQVTQMGQEVILRCVPISNHLYFYWYRQILGQKVEFLVSFYNNEISEKSEIFDDQFSVERPDGSNFTLKIRSTKLEDSAMYFCASSVGGGPGDTQYFGPGTRLTVL.

The chain employs TRBV19 and TRBJ2-1; the match to TRBD1 covers 9 bases. This CDR3 comprises 16 residues. The germline V gene has CDR1 LNHDA and CDR2 SQIVND (reference sequence). V gave up 8 bases and J gave up 7 bases; unmatched junction bases: 15. The chain's CDR3 is CASGRISGTGWNEQFF. CDR3 coding DNA: TGTGCCAGTGGACGTATTTCCGGGACAGGGTGGAATGAGCAGTTCTTC.

This sequence joins TRBV5-1 and TRBJ1-4, with D perhaps TRBD1 (5 bases). This CDR3 has 12 residues. V was cut by 5 bases and J by 7 bases, with 9 bases left in between. Germline CDR1 and CDR2: SGHRS and YFSETQ. This CDR3 is CASRSQGEKLFF. For the CDR3, the DNA is TGCGCCAGCAGGTCGCAGGGTGAAAAACTGTTTTTT.

This rearrangement joins TRBV25-1 to TRBJ1-2; the match to TRBD1 covers 8 bases. CDR3 length: 13 amino acids. V shed 4 bases and J 6 bases; nucleotides not matched to a gene: 4. CDR1 MGHDK and CDR2 SYGVNS come from the germline V gene. DNA of the CDR3: TGTGCCAGCAGTGCTAGGACAGGGAATGGCTACACCTTC. The encoded protein is CASSARTGNGYTF.

The V call is TRBV11-2, the J call TRBJ2-1; possibly TRBD2 for D (5 bases). Trimming pared 8 bases from V and 3 bases from J, leaving 14 bases between. There are 14 residues in the CDR3. Germline assignment: CDR1 SGHAT and CDR2 FQNNGV. CDR3: CASAKPGIYNEQFF. CDR3 sequence (DNA): TGTGCCAGCGCTAAACCGGGGATCTACAATGAGCAGTTCTTC.

V gene TRBV28 combines with J gene TRBJ2-1; TRBD2 matches at 11 bases. The V gene's germline CDR1 is MDHEN and CDR2 SYDVKM. V lost 5 bases to trimming and J lost 6 bases; unmatched junction nucleotides: 12. The CDR3 sequence is 17 residues long. CDR3 amino acids: CASSQTRSGGAANEQFF. The CDR3 DNA reads TGTGCCAGCAGTCAGACACGTAGCGGGGGGGCCGCCAATGAGCAGTTCTTC.

The chain has TRBV4-1 and TRBJ2-7, with D possibly being TRBD2 (6 bases). CDR1 and CDR2 from the germline V gene are MGHRA and YSYEKL. The germline V and J ends were trimmed by 2 bases and 2 bases, with 22 bases remaining between them. This CDR3 has 18 amino acids. CDR3 protein: CASSQQQTPLREAYEQYF. The CDR3 coding sequence is TGCGCCAGCAGCCAACAGCAAACGCCTCTCAGGGAGGCCTACGAGCAGTACTTC.

The chain carries TRBV29-1 and TRBJ1-2; TRBD1 matches at 7 bases. CDR1 SQVTM and CDR2 ANQGSEA come from the germline V gene. V shed 6 bases, J shed 5 bases, and the junction held 9 bases outside the gene matches. The CDR3 totals 13 residues. This CDR3 is CSVEGATGYGYTF. CDR3 in DNA: TGCAGCGTCGAGGGGGCGACGGGGTATGGCTACACCTTC.

The chain is built from TRBV6-1 and TRBJ2-7; 9 nucleotides line up with TRBD2. CDR3 length: 14 amino acids. V shed 7 bases and J 2 bases; nucleotides not matched to a gene: 6. CDR1 is MNHNS, CDR2 SASEGT, per germline. CDR3 sequence reads: CASIRTSVTYEQYF. CDR3 nucleotide sequence: TGTGCCAGCATAAGGACTAGCGTTACCTACGAGCAGTACTTC.

The V and J genes are TRBV19 and TRBJ1-5; 7 bases map to TRBD1. V lost 2 bases and J lost 6; bases outside the gene matches: 7. Germline assignment: CDR1 LNHDA and CDR2 SQIVND (reference sequence). This CDR3 is 15 amino acids long. As DNA, the CDR3 is TGTGCCAGTAGTATAACAGCAGGGGGAGGTCAGCCCCAGCATTTT. This codes for CASSITAGGGQPQHF.

The V call is TRBV11-2, the J call TRBJ2-1, with D possibly being TRBD1 (6 bases). The V and J ends lost 3 bases and 8 bases respectively, with 8 bases between them. Looked up from germline, CDR1 is SGHAT and CDR2 is FQNNGV. The CDR3 sequence is 12 residues long. CDR3 nucleotide sequence: TGTGCCAGCAGCTTTGGGGGCCATGAGCAGTTCTTC. This translates into CASSFGGHEQFF. The variable domain in full, completed from reference TRBV11-2 and TRBJ2-1, reads EAGVAQSPRYKIIEKRQSVAFWCNPISGHATLYWYQQILGQGPKLLIQFQNNGVVDDSQLPKDRFSAERLKGVDSTLKIQPAKLEDSAVYLCASSFGGHEQFFGPGTRLTVL.

This clone turned up a few times. The chain uses TRBV27 and TRBJ2-7; tentatively, D is TRBD2 (5 bases). Trimming pared 6 bases from V and 3 bases from J, leaving 9 bases between. This CDR3 contains 12 residues. Germline CDR1 MNHEY, CDR2 SMNVEV (reference sequence). The CDR3 sequence: CASSGLNYEQYF. The CDR3 DNA reads TGTGCCAGCAGCGGACTCAACTACGAGCAGTACTTC.

The V and J genes are TRBV28 and TRBJ2-7; 10 bases fit TRBD2. The junction had 10 bases not matched to a gene; V was cut back by 3 bases and J by 5 bases. The germline gives CDR1 MDHEN, CDR2 SYDVKM. The CDR3 has 16 residues. CDR3 in DNA: TGTGCCAGCAGTTTGCCGGGACTAGCGCGCCGCGACGAGCAGTACTTC. Protein product: CASSLPGLARRDEQYF.

The chain uses TRBV7-2 and TRBJ2-2; 12 positions agree with TRBD2. The CDR3 runs 17 residues. The germline CDR1 and CDR2 sequences are SGHTA and FQGNSA. V shed 5 bases, J shed 9 bases, and the junction held 13 bases outside the gene matches. CDR3 region: CASSPVTSGGTKRELFF. CDR3 in DNA: TGTGCCAGCAGCCCGGTTACTAGCGGGGGGACAAAGCGGGAGCTGTTTTTT.

The DNA of the CDR3 is TGTGCCAGCAGCCCCGGGGGACAGGGATACGAGACCCAGTACTTC. It is translated as CASSPGGQGYETQYF. This rearrangement joins TRBV9 to TRBJ2-5; TRBD1 agrees at 9 bases. The V segment lost 4 bases and the J segment 5 bases; nucleotides outside the gene matches: 9. The CDR3 consists of 15 residues. CDR1 is SGDLS and CDR2 is YYNGEE in the germline V gene.

This clone occurred a few times. The V gene is TRBV19, the J gene TRBJ2-1; TRBD2 aligns across 9 bases. The length of the CDR3 is 16 residues. The germline V gene encodes CDR1 LNHDA and CDR2 SQIVND (reference sequence). J was trimmed by 7 bases and V by 10 bases; bases with no gene match: 17. CDR3 region: CATRNLAGGQGNEQFF. The CDR3 region has the DNA TGTGCCACCAGAAATCTGGCGGGGGGGCAGGGAAATGAGCAGTTCTTC.

This clone has only a few counts. The chain uses TRBV4-1 and TRBJ2-3; weak D call: TRBD1 (5 bases). The CDR3 is made up of 14 amino acids. Germline assignment: CDR1 MGHRA and CDR2 YSYEKL. V was cut by 4 bases and J by 4 bases, with 12 bases left in between. CDR3 sequence: CASSPRLGADTQYF. The CDR3, as DNA: TGCGCCAGCAGCCCCCGGCTAGGGGCAGATACGCAGTATTTT.

J is TRBJ1-2 and V is TRBV27; 10 nucleotides agree with TRBD1. With 3 bases clipped from V and 7 bases from J, the junction kept 2 bases outside the gene matches. Germline V gene lookup returns CDR1 MNHEY and CDR2 SMNVEV (reference sequence). The CDR3 is 13 residues long. The CDR3 reads CASSFRDRGGYTF. The CDR3 DNA reads TGTGCCAGCAGTTTCCGGGACAGGGGTGGCTACACCTTC.

This chain connects TRBV10-3 to TRBJ2-3; TRBD2 might be the D (6 bases). This CDR3 spans 12 amino acids. Looked up from germline, CDR1 is ENHRY and CDR2 is SYGVKD. V gave up 9 bases and J gave up 2 bases, with 9 bases separating them. CDR3: CAMRGITDTQYF. The CDR3, as DNA: TGTGCCATGCGGGGAATCACAGATACGCAGTATTTT.

This clone was seen only a few times. The chain joins TRBV6-5 to TRBJ1-1; the D gene is possibly TRBD1 (6 bases). Trimming left V 7 bases short and J 1 base short, with 13 bases between. CDR3 length equals 14 residues. CDR1 is MNHEY, CDR2 SVGAGI, per germline. The CDR3 reads CASKPTGQNTEAFF. The CDR3 nucleotides are TGTGCCAGCAAACCCACGGGACAGAACACTGAAGCTTTCTTT.

Here the CDR3 DNA reads TGTGCCAGCAGTTATACCCCGGGGGGCGAGCAGTTCTTC. Its translation: CASSYTPGGEQFF. The V and J genes are TRBV2 and TRBJ2-1; perhaps TRBD2 as D (7 bases). V dropped 5 bases and J dropped 10 bases, with 15 bases sitting between them. The V gene's germline CDR1 is SNHLY and CDR2 FYNNEI. CDR3 length equals 13 residues.

This clone was seen more than once but under ten times. The rearrangement joins TRBV5-1 to TRBJ1-1; no clear D. Germline V gene data show CDR1 as SGHRS and CDR2 as YFSETQ. The V end was cut by 6 bases, the J end by 1 base, with 13 bases between. The CDR3 is made up of 14 amino acids. CDR3 amino acids: CASTPLERNTEAFF. CDR3 in DNA: TGCGCCAGCACCCCCCTGGAGAGGAACACTGAAGCTTTCTTT.

This CDR3 is CASSPPSGVYLNTEAFF. In nucleotides, the CDR3 is TGTGCCAGCAGTCCCCCCTCGGGGGTGTACTTGAACACTGAAGCTTTCTTT. The chain couples TRBV28 to TRBJ1-1, with D tentatively TRBD1 (5 bases). The V gene lost 5 bases and the J gene lost 0 bases, with 19 bases spanning the gap. CDR3 length: 17 amino acids. Germline-derived CDR1 and CDR2 are MDHEN and SYDVKM. The full variable domain, its missing parts supplied by reference TRBV28 and TRBJ1-1, is DVKVTQSSRYLVKRTGEKVFLECVQDMDHENMFWYRQDPGLGLRLIYFSYDVKMKEKGDIPEGYSVSREKKERFSLILESASTNQTSMYLCASSPPSGVYLNTEAFFGQGTRLTVV.

The J gene is TRBJ2-3, the V gene TRBV5-6; TRBD2 is a possible D gene (6 bases). Germline assignment: CDR1 SGHDT and CDR2 YYEEEE. CDR3 length: 15 amino acids. Trimming took 4 bases from V and 1 from J, leaving 13 bases between them. CDR3 DNA: TGTGCCAGCAGCATAATCCCGGGGGGCACAGATACGCAGTATTTT. Its translation is CASSIIPGGTDTQYF. The whole variable domain, filled in from reference TRBV5-6 and TRBJ2-3, reads DAGVTQSPTHLIKTRGQQVTLRCSPKSGHDTVSWYQQALGQGPQFIFQYYEEEERQRGNFPDRFSGHQFPNYSSELNVNALLLGDSALYLCASSIIPGGTDTQYFGPGTRLTVL.

The J gene is TRBJ1-5, the V gene TRBV30, with 8 nucleotides matching TRBD1. The germline gives CDR1 GTSNPN, CDR2 SVGIG (reference sequence). V gave up 4 bases and J gave up 4 bases; unmatched junction bases: 3. This CDR3 region has 13 residues. The CDR3 sequence is CAWKQGGNQPQHF. The CDR3, as DNA: TGTGCCTGGAAACAGGGGGGAAATCAGCCCCAGCATTTT.

This chain uses TRBV25-1 with TRBJ2-2; D is perhaps TRBD1 (5 bases). The V and J ends lost 4 bases and 7 bases respectively, with 16 bases between them. CDR3 size: 15 residues. Germline V CDR1 and CDR2: MGHDK, SYGVNS. The CDR3 nucleotides read TGTGCCAGCAGTGCACCGACCAGGGCGAACGGGGAGCTGTTTTTT. Its protein is CASSAPTRANGELFF.

The chain recombines TRBV23-1 with TRBJ2-7, with 8 bases lining up with TRBD1. TRBV23-1 is treated as an ORF (open reading frame) with a function not yet certain. Trimming at V came to 9 bases and at J to 2 bases, leaving 6 bases not matched to a gene. The CDR3 extends over 13 amino acids. The CDR3 region is CASLTGVTYEQYF. In DNA form, the CDR3 reads TGCGCCAGTTTGACAGGGGTAACCTACGAGCAGTACTTC.

This clone was seen a few times. The chain is built from TRBV28 and TRBJ2-5; 13 positions match TRBD2. The junction had 11 bases not matched to a gene; V was cut back by 6 bases and J by 10 bases. CDR3 length equals 15 residues. Germline values: CDR1 MDHEN, CDR2 SYDVKM. CDR3 region: CASSSGTSGARDQYF. Here the CDR3 DNA reads TGTGCCAGCAGCTCAGGGACTAGCGGGGCTCGGGACCAGTACTTC.

This chain uses TRBV5-8 with TRBJ2-1; TRBD1 matches 8 bases. Germline lookup yields CDR1 SGHTS and CDR2 YDEGEE. V shed 5 bases, J shed 4 bases, and the junction held 5 bases outside the gene matches. The CDR3 sequence is 14 residues long. The CDR3 region has the DNA TGTGCCAGCAGTTGGACAGGGAGGTACAATGAGCAGTTCTTC. It yields the protein CASSWTGRYNEQFF.

The chain combines TRBV5-1 with TRBJ2-3, with a tentative D call TRBD2 (6 bases). The CDR3 sequence is 15 residues long. The V end lost 0 bases, the J end lost 0 bases, and 8 bases lay between the germline ends. Germline loops: CDR1 SGHRS, CDR2 YFSETQ. The CDR3 loop reads CASSLVGGSTDTQYF. The CDR3 nucleotides read TGCGCCAGCAGCTTGGTTGGGGGGAGCACAGATACGCAGTATTTT.